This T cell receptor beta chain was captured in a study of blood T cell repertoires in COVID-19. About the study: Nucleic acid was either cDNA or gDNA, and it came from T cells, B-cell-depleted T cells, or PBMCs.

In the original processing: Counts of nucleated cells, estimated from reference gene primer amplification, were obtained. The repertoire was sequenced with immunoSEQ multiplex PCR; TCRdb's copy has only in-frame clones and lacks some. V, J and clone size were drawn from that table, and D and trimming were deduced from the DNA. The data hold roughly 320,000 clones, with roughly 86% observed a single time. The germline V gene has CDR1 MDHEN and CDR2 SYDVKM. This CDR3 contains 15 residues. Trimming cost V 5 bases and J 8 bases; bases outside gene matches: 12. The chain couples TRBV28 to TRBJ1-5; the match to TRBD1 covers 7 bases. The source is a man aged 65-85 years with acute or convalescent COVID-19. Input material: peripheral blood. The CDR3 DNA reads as TGTGCCAGCAGTGACCTAGGGGGCGGAATTGAGCCCCAGCATTTT. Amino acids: CASSDLGGGIEPQHF. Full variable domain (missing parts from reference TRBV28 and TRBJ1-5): DVKVTQSSRYLVKRTGEKVFLECVQDMDHENMFWYRQDPGLGLRLIYFSYDVKMKEKGDIPEGYSVSREKKERFSLILESASTNQTSMYLCASSDLGGGIEPQHFGDGTRLSIL.